This T cell receptor beta chain was sequenced during a study of blood T cell repertoires in COVID-19. Study-level information: PBMCs, B-cell-depleted T cells, or T cells were the source of the cDNA or gDNA that made up the material.

The cohort comprised adults aged roughly 18 to 95 years residing in approximately 22 US areas. Original methodology: Counts of nucleated cells, estimated from reference gene primer amplification, were obtained. Measured with immunoSEQ multiplex PCR; TCRdb has only the in-frame clones, and not every one. D and trimming were read from the DNA, whereas the V and J calls and clone size are those reported in that table. The data hold about 480,000 clones, with roughly 90% observed a single time. Germline CDR1 is MNHNY and CDR2 is SVGAGI (reference sequence). V lost 5 bases, J lost 0 bases, and 4 bases stayed unmatched. The CDR3 sequence is 15 residues long. This clone was detected once.

The rearrangement uses TRBV6-6 and TRBJ1-5; TRBD1 aligns across 7 bases. The sequence derives from a woman in her thirties or forties who had recovered from COVID-19. The sequenced sample was PBMCs or T cells enriched from blood (not recorded which). The CDR3 region is CASSTRQGSNQPQHF. CDR3 nucleotides: TGTGCCAGCAGTACTCGACAGGGTAGCAATCAGCCCCAGCATTTT.